What follows are 10 T cell receptor beta chains derived from one specimen sequenced in a study of blood T cell repertoires in COVID-19. Some clones are missing from TCRdb's copy, which holds only in-frame ones; the method was immunoSEQ multiplex PCR. This table has over 350,000 clones, about 83% appearing once. The sequenced material came from PBMCs or T cells enriched from blood (not recorded which). Receptor source: a woman aged 45-65 years who had recovered from COVID-19.

The chain links TRBV7-9 to TRBJ2-2; weak D call: TRBD2 (6 bases). V dropped 1 base and J dropped 5 bases, with 14 bases sitting between them. The CDR3 runs 16 residues. Looked up from germline, CDR1 is SEHNR and CDR2 is FQNEAQ (reference sequence). DNA of the CDR3: TGTGCCAGCAGCTTAGGGGCAGGGAGCGGGACCGGGGAGCTGTTTTTT. Amino acids: CASSLGAGSGTGELFF.

The V gene is TRBV7-2, the J gene TRBJ2-2, with 9 bases aligning to TRBD1. The CDR3 runs to 17 residues. CDR1 and CDR2 from the germline V gene are SGHTA and FQGNSA. The V and J ends lost 5 bases and 3 bases, in that order; junction bases with no gene match: 10. In nucleotides, the CDR3 is TGTGCCAGCAGCCCCATACCGGGACAGGGTGACACCGGGGAGCTGTTTTTT. This translates into CASSPIPGQGDTGELFF. Variable domain in full (rest from reference TRBV7-2 and TRBJ2-2): GAGVSQSPSNKVTEKGKDVELRCDPISGHTALYWYRQSLGQGLEFLIYFQGNSAPDKSGLPSDRFSAERTGGSVSTLTIQRTQQEDSAVYLCASSPIPGQGDTGELFFGEGSRLTVL.

The chain couples TRBV3-1 (or the pseudogene TRBV3-2) to TRBJ1-2; 9 positions match TRBD1. The CDR3 has 16 amino acids. The germline gives CDR1 LGHDT, CDR2 YNNKEL (reference sequence). J lost 2 bases, V lost 0 bases, and 4 bases had no gene match. CDR3 sequence reads: CASSQDGGQGNYGYTF. In DNA, the CDR3 is TGTGCCAGCAGCCAAGATGGGGGACAGGGAAACTATGGCTACACCTTC.

The J gene is TRBJ1-2, the V gene TRBV12-3 or TRBV12-4; perhaps TRBD1 as D (6 bases). Trimming took 4 bases from V and 7 from J, leaving 10 bases between them. This CDR3 is built from 12 residues. Here the CDR3 reads CASSYHRAGYTF. CDR3 coding DNA: TGTGCCAGCAGTTACCACAGGGCTGGCTACACCTTC.

This chain joins TRBV6-5 and TRBJ1-2, with 7 nucleotides matching TRBD1. CDR3 size: 14 residues. CDR1 and CDR2 (germline): MNHEY, SVGAGI. The V gene end was trimmed by 5 bases and the J gene end by 4 bases; junction bases not matched to a gene: 7. The chain's CDR3 is CASSPQDRRYGYTF. The CDR3 DNA is TGTGCCAGCAGTCCCCAGGACAGGCGCTATGGCTACACCTTC.

The V and J genes are TRBV9 and TRBJ2-3; TRBD2 matches 7 bases. This CDR3 comprises 17 residues. J gave up 6 bases and V 0 bases, and 13 bases lay outside the gene matches. Germline CDR1 reads SGDLS; CDR2 reads YYNGEE. The CDR3 loop reads CASSVAVERGGFDTQYF. The CDR3 region has the DNA TGTGCCAGCAGCGTAGCTGTAGAGCGGGGCGGTTTTGATACGCAGTATTTT.

This chain links TRBV2 with TRBJ1-2; no clear D gene. There are 11 residues in the CDR3. Trimming removed 5 bases at V and 8 bases at J, with 9 bases between. Germline V gene sequence: CDR1 SNHLY, CDR2 FYNNEI. CDR3 in amino acids: CASSLPEGYTF. In nucleotides, the CDR3 is TGTGCCAGCAGTCTTCCTGAGGGCTACACCTTC.

There are a few counts of this clone. The V gene is TRBV5-8, the J gene TRBJ1-1, with 8 positions matching TRBD1. Germline V lookup: CDR1 SGHTS, CDR2 YDEGEE. The junction had 8 bases not matched to a gene; V was cut back by 5 bases and J by 8 bases. This CDR3 region has 13 residues. CDR3: CASRIRQGTEAFF. Written as DNA, the CDR3 is TGTGCCAGCAGAATTCGACAGGGGACGGAAGCTTTCTTT.

With regard to this clone: At one of its ends the junction is not consistent with the germline gene, which may arise from a read error. The chain employs TRBV3-1 (or the pseudogene TRBV3-2) and TRBJ2-7; D remains ambiguous. Germline lookup yields CDR1 LGHDT and CDR2 YNNKEL (reference sequence). The CDR3 length is 12 residues. CDR3 loop: CASTQRAYEQYF. In nucleotides, the CDR3 is TGTGCCAGCACCCAAAGAGCCTACGAGCAGTACTTC.

In nucleotides, the CDR3 is TGTGCCAGCAGCGTAGATCAGTCAAAGTACACCTTC. Its translation: CASSVDQSKYTF. V usage is TRBV9 and J usage is TRBJ1-2, with D uncertain. The CDR3 is made up of 12 amino acids. V was pared by 0 bases and J by 11 bases, with 11 bases between. CDR1 is SGDLS, CDR2 YYNGEE, per germline.